The TCR beta chain under discussion was sequenced for a study of cytomegalovirus exposure and HLA in healthy donors. Remarks on this clone: As yet, its antigen is unknown. The limits of the CDR3 on the DNA are not certain, so only TCRdb's listed CDR3 is given.

CDR1 and CDR2 (germline): MDHEN, SYDVKM. The CDR3 comprises 20 residues, both ends counted. Study-wide results and caveats: In vitro assays verified that three CMV-associated chains recognized CMV antigens specifically. Later, an analysis found that TCR clusters from the first cohort tended to co-occur in the 90 to 150 validation repertoires. Rare TCR sequences dominated, though some public TCRs recurred in many donors. Cytomegalovirus association was listed for 170 or so TCR beta chains.

Only in-frame clones appear in the TCRdb table, and some are missing; sequencing was by immunoSEQ multiplex PCR. The sample includes 150,000 or so clones, 85% to 90% seen only once; the top ten take 8% to 9.5%. The rearrangement uses TRBV28 and TRBJ2-3; TRBD2 was called by the table and not checked on the DNA. The sample comprised PBMCs. The clonotype comes from a woman between 18 and 30 years old in good health and CMV-seropositive. The CDR3 loop reads CASSFPTIPSGRGATDTQYF.